The TCR beta chain under discussion was sequenced for a study of cytomegalovirus exposure and HLA in healthy donors. The PCR ran on 60 Vbeta and 13 Jbeta primers. Libraries were prepared by immunoSEQ multiplex PCR; TCRdb keeps only in-frame clonotypes and omits some of them. The sample records fewer than 110,000 clones, approximately 72% being singletons. This clone has just a few counts. Its antigen remains unidentified. The length of the CDR3 is 14 residues. Per the germline V gene, CDR1 is MNHNS and CDR2 is SASEGT. V lost 1 base and J lost 9, with 13 bases in between. Whole-study findings and limits: It was in a later analysis that TCR association rates were seen to vary by HLA locus, highest for DRB1 and lowest for HLA-C.

The chain has TRBV6-1 and TRBJ1-5; perhaps TRBD1 as D (5 bases). Material for sequencing was PBMCs. This receptor was taken from a woman aged 40 to 49 in good health and CMV-seronegative. CDR3 in DNA: TGTGCCAGCAGTGAAGAGGGGAGGGTGTCGCCCCAGCATTTT. Residues: CASSEEGRVSPQHF.